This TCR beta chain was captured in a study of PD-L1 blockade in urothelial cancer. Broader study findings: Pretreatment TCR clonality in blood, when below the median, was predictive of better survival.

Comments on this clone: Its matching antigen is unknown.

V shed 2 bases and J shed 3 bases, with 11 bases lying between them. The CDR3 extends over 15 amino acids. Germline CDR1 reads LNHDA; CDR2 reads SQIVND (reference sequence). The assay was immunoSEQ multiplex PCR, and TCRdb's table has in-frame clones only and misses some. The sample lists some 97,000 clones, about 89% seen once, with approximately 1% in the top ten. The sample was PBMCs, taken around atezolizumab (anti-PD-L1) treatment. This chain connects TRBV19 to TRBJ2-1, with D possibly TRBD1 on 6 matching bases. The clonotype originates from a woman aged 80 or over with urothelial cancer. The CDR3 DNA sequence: TGTGCCAGTAGTATACCGGGACAAAGCTACAATGAGCAGTTCTTC. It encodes CASSIPGQSYNEQFF. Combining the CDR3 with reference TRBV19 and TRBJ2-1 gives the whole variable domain DGGITQSPKYLFRKEGQNVTLSCEQNLNHDAMYWYRQDPGQGLRLIYYSQIVNDFQKGDIAEGYSVSREKKESFPLTVTSAQKNPTAFYLCASSIPGQSYNEQFFGPGTRLTVL.